This TCR beta chain was recorded in a study of identical twins. TCRdb recomputed calls from the 5' RACE reads with MiXCR, one row per CDR3 protein. The table has about 430,000 distinct CDR3 sequences, about 18% seen once. Germline CDR1 and CDR2: SEHNR and FQNEAQ (reference sequence). This CDR3 contains 14 residues. With 3 bases removed from V and 4 bases from J, the gap between germline ends came to 10 bases. This clonotype showed up many times. This clonotype was sampled from a man between 45 and 60 years old in good health. The chain recombines TRBV7-9 with TRBJ1-3, with D perhaps TRBD1 (6 bases). The sample consisted of naive T cells sorted from blood. This CDR3 is CASSFTGFGNTIYF. CDR3 bases: TGTGCCAGCAGCTTTACAGGGTTCGGAAACACCATATATTTT.